These T cell receptor beta chains were read from a single sample in a study of response to subunit inactivated influenza vaccine. MiXCR was run by TCRdb on the RT-PCR reads, yielding one entry per CDR3 protein. Of roughly 760,000 distinct CDR3 sequences in the sample, approximately 22% were seen once. Here the sequenced sample was PBMCs from blood, taken 5 days after vaccination. The receptor source for this set is a man aged 50-60 years who received an inactivated influenza vaccine. The CDR3 runs from the conserved cysteine through the conserved F or W. The D gene is left open where the match is weak. Clone size is given for some rows only: seen once, a few or many times, or a class if the clone is expanded.

clone_size j_call v_call d_call cdr3_aa cdr3_nt
few TRBJ1-1 TRBV20-1 TRBD1 CSAGTGGLNTEAFF TGCAGTGCCGGGACAGGGGGTTTGAACACTGAAGCTTTCTTT
. TRBJ2-1 TRBV5-5 . CASSLEPDGEQFF TGTGCCAGCAGCTTGGAACCCGATGGGGAGCAGTTCTTC
. TRBJ2-2 TRBV6-5 . CASSYMASNTGELFF TGTGCCAGCAGTTACATGGCCAGTAACACCGGGGAGCTGTTTTTT
few TRBJ2-3 TRBV9 . CASSVSGGASTDTQYF TGTGCCAGCAGCGTATCCGGAGGAGCTAGCACAGATACGCAGTATTTT
. TRBJ2-5 TRBV5-6 TRBD2 CASRPMGREMEKDQYF TGTGCCAGCAGACCGATGGGGAGGGAGATGGAGAAGGACCAGTACTTC
many TRBJ2-1 TRBV20-1 . CSARDLVHNEQFF TGCAGTGCTAGGGACTTGGTCCACAATGAGCAGTTCTTC
. TRBJ1-2 TRBV6-1 . CASSQQENYGYTF TGTGCCAGCAGCCAACAGGAGAACTATGGCTACACCTTC
few TRBJ2-2 TRBV7-3 . CASSPGSGTGELFF TGTGCCAGCAGCCCCGGAAGCGGCACCGGGGAGCTGTTTTTT
few TRBJ2-5 TRBV12-3/TRBV12-4 . CASSLAATYQTQYF TGTGCCAGCAGTTTAGCGGCTACCTACCAGACCCAGTACTTC
. TRBJ2-3 TRBV20-1 . CSARDRGQTDTQYF TGCAGTGCTAGAGACCGGGGCCAAACAGATACGCAGTATTTT
few TRBJ1-3 TRBV4-3 . CASSQDSYSGNTIYF TGCGCCAGCAGCCAAGATTCGTACTCTGGAAACACCATATATTTT
. TRBJ1-1 TRBV5-1 . CASGVMGTEAFF TGCGCCTCCGGGGTGATGGGCACTGAAGCTTTCTTT
many TRBJ2-7 TRBV12-3/TRBV12-4 . CASSLGHQTDEQYF TGTGCCAGCAGTTTAGGCCACCAAACGGACGAGCAGTACTTC
. TRBJ2-5 TRBV28 TRBD1 CASSLPVLFRGRRETQYF TGTGCCAGCAGTTTACCTGTTCTATTCAGGGGGCGCCGGGAGACCCAGTACTTC
many TRBJ2-2 TRBV29-1 . CSVEVRSAGNTGELFF TGCAGCGTTGAGGTGCGCTCAGCGGGGAACACCGGGGAGCTGTTTTTT
. TRBJ2-2 TRBV4-3 TRBD1 CASSQIRTGNTGELFF TGCGCCAGCAGCCAGATAAGGACAGGGAACACCGGGGAGCTGTTTTTT
few TRBJ2-3 TRBV11-2 . CASSPQGAVDTQYF TGTGCCAGCAGCCCACAGGGAGCGGTAGATACGCAGTATTTT
few TRBJ2-3 TRBV10-3 . CAISQGTSTDTQYF TGTGCCATCAGCCAGGGGACCTCCACAGATACGCAGTATTTT
. TRBJ2-5 TRBV29-1 TRBD1 CSVSPGQQTYQETQYF TGCAGCGTTAGCCCGGGACAGCAGACCTACCAAGAGACCCAGTACTTC
many TRBJ2-7 TRBV10-3 . CAITMDKKDEQYF TGTGCCATCACCATGGACAAGAAGGACGAGCAGTACTTC